A selection of T cell receptor beta chains follows, all from one sample in a study of radiation and T cells in renal cell carcinoma. Method: immunoSEQ multiplex PCR; TCRdb's copy keeps in-frame clones and lacks some. The sample records 130,000 or so clones, over 75% being singletons. Sequenced material: blood, taken from a patient whose treatment included radiotherapy and nephrectomy. The receptors were sampled from a woman aged 50 to 65 with renal cell carcinoma. The CDR3 runs from the conserved cysteine through the conserved F or W. Fields, in order: clone size, D gene, J gene, V gene, CDR3 DNA, CDR3 protein. A D gene is named only where the DNA matches it firmly. Clone size is shown for a subset of rows, as once, few, many or a class of expanded clone.

>NA|NA|TRBJ2-1|TRBV5-6
TGTGCCAGCAGCTTTGGGGGGACCATATACAATGAGCAGTTCTTC
CASSFGGTIYNEQFF
>NA|NA|TRBJ1-1|TRBV4-1
TGCGCCAGCAGCCAAGATGGCATGAGTGAAGCTTTCTTT
CASSQDGMSEAFF
>many|NA|TRBJ2-1|TRBV28
TGTGCCAGCACGGGGCAGCTCTCCTACAATGAGCAGTTCTTC
CASTGQLSYNEQFF
>once|NA|TRBJ1-4|TRBV6-5
TGTGCCAGCAGTTACTCCGGGATAAATGAAAAACTGTTTTTT
CASSYSGINEKLFF
>once|NA|TRBJ1-4|TRBV6-5
TGTGCCAGCAGTGCCTCGTTGACGGGCAGACAAAAACTGTTTTTT
CASSASLTGRQKLFF
>NA|NA|TRBJ1-5|TRBV19
TGTGCCAGTAGTCCAAAGGGGACGGGTTATAGCAATCAGCCCCAGCATTTT
CASSPKGTGYSNQPQHF
>NA|NA|TRBJ1-2|TRBV27
TGTGCCAGCAGTTTGGACAGAGGCTATGGCTACACCTTC
CASSLDRGYGYTF
>NA|TRBD1|TRBJ2-1|TRBV29-1
TGCAGCGTTGAGGCAACAGGGGGCAATGAGCAGTTCTTC
CSVEATGGNEQFF
>NA|NA|TRBJ1-1|TRBV5-6
TGTGCCAGTCGACTCCCCAACACTGAAGCTTTCTTT
CASRLPNTEAFF
>NA|NA|TRBJ1-3|TRBV5-1
TGCGCCAGCAGCTCACAGGCGACCTCTGGAAACACCATATATTTT
CASSSQATSGNTIYF
>NA|TRBD2|TRBJ2-5|TRBV19
TGTGCCAGCGGGACTAGCCGAAAAGAGACCCAGTACTTC
CASGTSRKETQYF
>once|NA|TRBJ1-5|TRBV2
TGTGCCAGCAGTGAAGGTGGGGTTTCGGTTCAGCCCCAGCATTTT
CASSEGGVSVQPQHF
>NA|NA|TRBJ1-1|TRBV2
TGTGCCAGCAGCCTGCGGGGGTCGGACATGTTCACTGAAGCTTTCTTT
CASSLRGSDMFTEAFF
>NA|TRBD1|TRBJ1-1|TRBV7-9
TGTGCCAGCAGCCCCACAGGACAGGGGGCTGAAGCTTTCTTT
CASSPTGQGAEAFF
>NA|NA|TRBJ1-6|TRBV25-1
TGTGCCAGCAGTGATCTGGGAGGGACATCTGTGGCACCCCTCCACTTT
CASSDLGGTSVAPLHF
>NA|NA|TRBJ1-4|TRBV6-5
TGTGCCAGCAGTTACGCCCCGATTAATGAAAAACTGTTTTTT
CASSYAPINEKLFF
>few|NA|TRBJ2-2|TRBV19
TGTGCCAGTAGTATTTCCCGTAACACCGGGGAGCTGTTTTTT
CASSISRNTGELFF
>NA|TRBD1|TRBJ1-2|TRBV7-2
TGTGCCAGCAGCCATCAACAGGGGGATGGCTACACCTTC
CASSHQQGDGYTF
>NA|NA|TRBJ1-2|TRBV11-2
TGTGCCACCCGAATGGGCGGTGGGTTCTATGGCTACACCTTC
CATRMGGGFYGYTF
>NA|NA|TRBJ1-5|TRBV19
TGTGCCAGTAGTATAGACCAGGGGCGGCCCCAGCATTTT
CASSIDQGRPQHF
>NA|NA|TRBJ1-5|TRBV11-2
TGTGCCAGCAGCCATGAGGGGCGCGGACAGCCCCAGCATTTT
CASSHEGRGQPQHF
>NA|NA|TRBJ2-5|TRBV4-1
TGCGCCAGCAGCCAAGATCAGCGGAGAAAGGAGACCCAGTACTTC
CASSQDQRRKETQYF